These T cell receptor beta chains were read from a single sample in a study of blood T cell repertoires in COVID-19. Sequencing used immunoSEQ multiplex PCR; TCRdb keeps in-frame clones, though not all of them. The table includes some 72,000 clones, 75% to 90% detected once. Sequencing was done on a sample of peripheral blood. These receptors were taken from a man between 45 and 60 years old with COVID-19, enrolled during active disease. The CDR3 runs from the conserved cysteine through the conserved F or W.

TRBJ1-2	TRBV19	CASSINRGSGYTF
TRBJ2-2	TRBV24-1	CATSDLRDRGQTGELFF
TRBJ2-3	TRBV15	CATSTRSGRAGDTQYF
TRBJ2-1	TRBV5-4	CASSLRLAGHNEQFF
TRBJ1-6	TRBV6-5	CASSYFRSPLHF
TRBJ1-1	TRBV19	CASSTDYRTGGLNTEAFF
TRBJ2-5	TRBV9	CASSLSGRGRETQYF
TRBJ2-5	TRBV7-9	CASSRGVAGAWETQYF
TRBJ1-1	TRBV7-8	CASSLYQGLNTEAFF
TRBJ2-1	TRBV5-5	CASSSLAGVRDEQFF
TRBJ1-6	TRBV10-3	CASRTGGNSPLHF
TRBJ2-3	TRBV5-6	CASSPLDGSTDTQYF
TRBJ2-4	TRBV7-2	CASSLKSSGNIKNIQYF
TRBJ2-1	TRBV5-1	CASRTTGDTYNEQFF
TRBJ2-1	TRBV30	CAWKRTGNSEQFF
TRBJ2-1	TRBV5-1	CASSQTENTYNEQFF
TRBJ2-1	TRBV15	CATSGTSGSGYNEQFF
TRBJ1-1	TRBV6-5	CASSYRGSATEAFF
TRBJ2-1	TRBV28	CASSSPGTGNYNEQFF
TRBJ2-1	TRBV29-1	CSVAIAGASVEQFF
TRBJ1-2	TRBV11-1	CASSLPGVAGYTF
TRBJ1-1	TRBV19	CASSTQGAPEGAFF
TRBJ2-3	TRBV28	CASGFPGTSGKDTQYF
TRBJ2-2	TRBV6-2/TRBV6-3	CASSRRGLGSGELFF
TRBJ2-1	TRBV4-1	CASSRRELADYNEQFF
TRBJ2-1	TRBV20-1	CSASSSGRIYEQFF
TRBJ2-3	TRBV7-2	CASSLSRTGGGTDTQYF
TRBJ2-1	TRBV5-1	CASSLEASGGYNEQFF
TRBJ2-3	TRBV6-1	CASRAGIAGGRTDTQYF
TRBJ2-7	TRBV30	CAWIPGTLGEQYF
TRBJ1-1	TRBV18	CASSTTGNTEAFF
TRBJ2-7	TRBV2	CASNTGMSYEQYF
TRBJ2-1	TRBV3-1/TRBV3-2	CASSFSTSAKGQFF
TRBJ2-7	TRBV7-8	CASSLAQRAVSLEQYF
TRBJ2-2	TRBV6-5	CASSKLVVRTGELFF
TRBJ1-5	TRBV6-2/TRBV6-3	CASSSGEFQPQHF
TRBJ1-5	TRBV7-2	CASSLRTGASNQPQHF
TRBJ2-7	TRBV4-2	CASSQPLGREKGHEQYF
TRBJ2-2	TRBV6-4	CASSDVINTGELFF
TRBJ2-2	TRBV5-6	CASSNYDREAGELFF
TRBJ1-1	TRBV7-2	CASSLMANTEAFF
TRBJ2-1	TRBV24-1	CATSEGPPRGPYNEQFF
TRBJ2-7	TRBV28	CASSSTGGPTYEQYF
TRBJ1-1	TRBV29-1	CSVFHLGAFF
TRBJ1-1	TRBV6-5	CAVAGYRSTEAFF
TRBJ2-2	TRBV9	CASSGTGLNTGELFF
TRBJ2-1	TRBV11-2	CASRGAPGLVIDEQFF
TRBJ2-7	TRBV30	CAAGRVYEQYF
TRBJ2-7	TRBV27	CASSRDSLVWYEQYF
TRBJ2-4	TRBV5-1	CASSPAAGNIQYF
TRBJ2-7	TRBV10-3	CAISESVRNYEQYF